Following are 18 T cell receptor beta chains from one sample sequenced in a study of T cell responses to AZD1222 COVID-19 vaccine. Method: immunoSEQ multiplex PCR; TCRdb's copy keeps in-frame clones and lacks some. The repertoire includes approximately 150,000 clones, roughly 87% of them detected once, and 1.5% to 2% sits in the top ten. The specimen was peripheral blood, collected 28 days after the second AZD1222 dose. The receptors come from an adult who received the AZD1222 COVID-19 vaccine.

V gene TRBV6-6 combines with J gene TRBJ2-7; D might be TRBD1 or TRBD2, each matching 6 bases. Germline V lookup: CDR1 MNHNY, CDR2 SVGAGI (reference sequence). V was pared by 6 bases and J by 6 bases, with 18 bases between. The CDR3 totals 14 residues. In nucleotides, the CDR3 is TGTGCCAGCAGCAATAGAGGGGGGCTCGGCGAGCAGTACTTC. Translated, it gives CASSNRGGLGEQYF.

The chain has TRBV9 and TRBJ2-7; 8 positions agree with TRBD2. This CDR3 comprises 16 residues. Germline CDR1 is SGDLS and CDR2 is YYNGEE. J was trimmed by 4 bases and V by 3 bases; bases with no gene match: 12. This CDR3 is CASSAQEASGWYEQYF. The CDR3 DNA reads as TGTGCCAGCAGCGCCCAGGAGGCTAGCGGGTGGTACGAGCAGTACTTC.

The V gene is TRBV18, the J gene TRBJ1-2, with TRBD1 matching over 11 bases. Germline lookup yields CDR1 KGHSH and CDR2 LQKENI. The CDR3 is 15 amino acids. V dropped 5 bases and J dropped 0; count of bases not matched to a gene: 2. The CDR3 DNA reads TGTGCCAGCTCAAGGGACAGGGGGGCTAACTATGGCTACACCTTC. Residues: CASSRDRGANYGYTF.

The chain recombines TRBV7-9 with TRBJ1-1; 10 positions agree with TRBD1. CDR1 and CDR2 from the germline V gene are SEHNR and FQNEAQ (reference sequence). The CDR3 runs to 17 residues. Trimming cost V 0 bases and J 5 bases; bases outside gene matches: 9. CDR3 residues: CASSLALGQGRRTEAFF. The CDR3 coding sequence is TGTGCCAGCAGCTTAGCGCTGGGACAGGGGCGACGAACTGAAGCTTTCTTT.

The CDR3 DNA sequence: TGTGCCAGCAGCCTCCACAGAGACCAGCCCCAGCATTTT. Its protein product is CASSLHRDQPQHF. The chain links TRBV7-8 to TRBJ1-5; D not resolved. V lost 5 bases and J lost 7, with 12 bases in between. The CDR3 spans 13 residues. CDR1 SGHVS and CDR2 FQNEAQ come from the germline V gene.

The rearrangement joins TRBV30 to TRBJ2-2; 10 bases line up with TRBD1. Germline V gene sequence: CDR1 GTSNPN, CDR2 SVGIG (reference sequence). Unmatched junction bases numbered 5, after V lost 4 bases and J lost 3 bases. The CDR3 is made up of 15 amino acids. CDR3 nucleotide sequence: TGTGCCTGGAATGCCGGACAGGGGGACACCGGGGAGCTGTTTTTT. Protein product: CAWNAGQGDTGELFF.

The gene calls are TRBV19 and TRBJ1-3; TRBD1 aligns across 8 bases. Germline CDR1 and CDR2: LNHDA and SQIVND (reference sequence). Losses at the gene ends were 3 bases for V and 0 bases for J; bases not matched to a gene: 7. The CDR3 length is 17 residues. CDR3 in DNA: TGTGCCAGTAGTATGTCCGGGACAGGCAACTCTGGAAACACCATATATTTT. Amino acids: CASSMSGTGNSGNTIYF.

The chain carries TRBV7-9 and TRBJ1-1; D unclear. Trimming stripped 5 bases from V and 0 bases from J, with 13 bases between. The CDR3 has 15 residues. Per germline, CDR1 SEHNR and CDR2 FQNEAQ (reference sequence). CDR3 in DNA: TGTGCCAGCAGCGCGCGTGGGGAGCTGAACACTGAAGCTTTCTTT. Protein product: CASSARGELNTEAFF.

This chain uses TRBV4-3 with TRBJ2-7, with 7 positions matching TRBD2. The CDR3 totals 13 residues. After removal of 0 bases from V and 13 bases from J, the junction contained 9 bases not matched to a gene. Germline V lookup: CDR1 LGHNA, CDR2 YSLEER. The CDR3 sequence: CASSQDGGGTPYF. The CDR3 bases are TGCGCCAGCAGCCAAGATGGGGGGGGGACTCCTTACTTC.

The rearrangement links TRBV27 to TRBJ2-6, with D uncertain. The CDR3 is made up of 14 amino acids. V lost 6 bases and J 0 bases, leaving 6 bases between the germline ends. CDR1 and CDR2 from the germline V gene are MNHEY and SMNVEV (reference sequence). The CDR3 DNA sequence: TGTGCCAGCAGGCCCCTCTCTGGGGCCAACGTCCTGACTTTC. Amino acid sequence: CASRPLSGANVLTF.

V usage is TRBV18 and J usage is TRBJ1-1; 8 bases align to TRBD1. Germline values: CDR1 KGHSH, CDR2 LQKENI. V shed 5 bases, J shed 1 base, and the junction held 6 bases outside the gene matches. The CDR3 is made up of 15 amino acids. CDR3: CASSGTGGENTEAFF. The DNA for the CDR3 is TGTGCCAGCTCAGGGACAGGTGGGGAGAACACTGAAGCTTTCTTT.

This clone was counted a few times. The sample carries other DNA sequences with the same CDR3. The chain employs TRBV2 and TRBJ2-5; 7 nucleotides match TRBD2. The V gene's germline CDR1 is SNHLY and CDR2 FYNNEI. V trimming: 1 base; J trimming: 1 base; junction bases outside the gene matches: 3. This CDR3 is 15 amino acids long. The CDR3 loop reads CASSEGAGVQETQYF. The DNA of the CDR3 is TGTGCCAGCAGTGAAGGGGCGGGAGTCCAAGAGACCCAGTACTTC.

The chain has TRBV9 and TRBJ2-5, with 8 bases matching TRBD1. Germline-derived CDR1 and CDR2 are SGDLS and YYNGEE. V lost 4 bases to trimming and J lost 5 bases; unmatched junction nucleotides: 10. The CDR3 sequence is 15 residues long. CDR3 sequence reads: CASSPRAGGRETQYF. The CDR3, as DNA: TGTGCCAGCAGCCCCCGAGCAGGGGGCCGGGAGACCCAGTACTTC.

The chain recombines TRBV5-1 with TRBJ2-5; no reliable D call. Germline V gene lookup returns CDR1 SGHRS and CDR2 YFSETQ. CDR3 length: 13 residues. The V and J ends lost 5 bases and 5 bases respectively, with 13 bases between them. The CDR3 protein is CASSYAARETQYF. The CDR3 coding sequence is TGCGCCAGCAGTTACGCCGCCCGGGAGACCCAGTACTTC.

The chain is built from TRBV27 and TRBJ1-5, with unresolved D. Per the germline V gene, CDR1 is MNHEY and CDR2 is SMNVEV (reference sequence). The ends were cut back, 2 bases at V and 3 bases at J, with 5 bases in the middle. CDR3 length: 13 amino acids. The CDR3 sequence: CASSLGLNQPQHF. Written as DNA, the CDR3 is TGTGCCAGCAGTTTAGGTCTCAATCAGCCCCAGCATTTT.

This chain uses TRBV4-1 with TRBJ1-2; TRBD1 agrees at 8 bases. This CDR3 contains 13 residues. Germline trimming cut 1 base from V and 8 bases from J; bases unmatched to any gene: 3. Germline CDR1 MGHRA, CDR2 YSYEKL. The CDR3 loop reads CASSQGTGLGYTF. CDR3 bases: TGCGCCAGCAGCCAAGGGACAGGGCTCGGCTACACCTTC.

The V gene is TRBV5-1, the J gene TRBJ1-4; D might be TRBD1 (6 bases). The CDR3 contains 14 residues. Germline loops: CDR1 SGHRS, CDR2 YFSETQ. V gave up 4 bases and J gave up 5 bases, with 12 bases separating them. The CDR3 protein is CASSLDSLNEKLFF. CDR3 nucleotides: TGCGCCAGCAGCCTGGACAGTTTGAATGAAAAACTGTTTTTT.

This clone occurred once. The rearrangement joins TRBV2 to TRBJ2-1; D is uncertain. Trimming cost V 3 bases and J 4 bases, with 10 bases left between them. CDR3 length: 14 residues. In germline, CDR1 is SNHLY, CDR2 FYNNEI. The chain's CDR3 is CASSDGISYNEQFF. The CDR3 DNA follows: TGTGCCAGCAGTGATGGGATTAGTTACAATGAGCAGTTCTTC.